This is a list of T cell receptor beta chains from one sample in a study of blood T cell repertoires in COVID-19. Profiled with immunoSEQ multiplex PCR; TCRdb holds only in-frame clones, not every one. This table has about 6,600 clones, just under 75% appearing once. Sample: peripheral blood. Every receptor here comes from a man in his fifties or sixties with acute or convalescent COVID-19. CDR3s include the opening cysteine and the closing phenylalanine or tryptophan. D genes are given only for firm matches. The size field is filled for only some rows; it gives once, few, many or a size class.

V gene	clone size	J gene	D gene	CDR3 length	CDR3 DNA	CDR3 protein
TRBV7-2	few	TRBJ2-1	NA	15	TGTGCCAGCAGCTTAGCCGGAGGGGCCTACAATGAGCAGTTCTTC	CASSLAGGAYNEQFF
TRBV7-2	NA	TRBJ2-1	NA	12	TGTGCCAGCAGCTTAGGGGCCCCCCTCATGTTCTTC	CASSLGAPLMFF
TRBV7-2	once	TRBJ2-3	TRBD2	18	TGTGCCAGCAGCTTAACCCCTCCTGCGGGACTAGCTTCAGATACGCAGTATTTT	CASSLTPPAGLASDTQYF
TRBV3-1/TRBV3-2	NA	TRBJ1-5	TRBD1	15	TGTGCCAGCAGCCCGACGACAGGGGATTCGCAGCCCCAGCATTTT	CASSPTTGDSQPQHF
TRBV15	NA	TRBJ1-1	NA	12	TGTGCCACCGGGGAGGTGGACACTGAAGCTTTCTTT	CATGEVDTEAFF
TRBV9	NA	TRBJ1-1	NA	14	TGTGCCAGCAGCGTAGCGGGGTCCGACACTGAAGCTTTCTTT	CASSVAGSDTEAFF
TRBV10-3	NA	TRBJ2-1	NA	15	TGTGCCATCAGTGATGGCAGGGTTGCTAACAATGAGCAGTTCTTC	CAISDGRVANNEQFF
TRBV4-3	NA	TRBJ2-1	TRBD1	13	TGCGCCAGCAGCCCTGGACAGGGATCCGAGCAGTTCTTC	CASSPGQGSEQFF
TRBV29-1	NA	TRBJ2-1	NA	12	TGCAGCGTTGAAGATCTTCAGGGTGAGCAGTTCTTC	CSVEDLQGEQFF
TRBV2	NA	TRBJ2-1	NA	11	TGTGCCAGCAGTGTGTCAAATGAGCAGTTCTTC	CASSVSNEQFF
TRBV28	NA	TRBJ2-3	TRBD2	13	TGTGCCAGCAAAACGGGAGGAGTGGATACGCAGTATTTT	CASKTGGVDTQYF
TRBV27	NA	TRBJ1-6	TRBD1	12	TGTGCCACCCGACAGGGGAGTTCACCCCTCCACTTT	CATRQGSSPLHF
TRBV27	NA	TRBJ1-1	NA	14	TGTGCCAGCAGATCGCCCACAATGAACACTGAAGCTTTCTTT	CASRSPTMNTEAFF
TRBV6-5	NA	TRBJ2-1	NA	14	TGTGCCTCGGCTAGCGATATGTGGGGAAATGAGCAGTTCTTC	CASASDMWGNEQFF
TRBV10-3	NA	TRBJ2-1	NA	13	TGTGCCATCAGTGAGTACAGTAACAATGAGCAGTTCTTC	CAISEYSNNEQFF
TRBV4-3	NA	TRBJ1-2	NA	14	TGCGCCAGCAGCGCCGAGACACAACACTATGGCTACACCTTC	CASSAETQHYGYTF
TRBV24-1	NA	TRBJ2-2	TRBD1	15	TGTGCCACCAGTGAAGCCGGACAGGGGACCGGGGAGCTGTTTTTT	CATSEAGQGTGELFF
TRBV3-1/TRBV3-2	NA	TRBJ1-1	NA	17	TGTGCCAGCAGCCAAGATTATGGGGCAGGCCAGAACACTGAAGCTTTCTTT	CASSQDYGAGQNTEAFF
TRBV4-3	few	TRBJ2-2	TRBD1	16	TGCGCCAGCAGCCAAGGACAGGGTGCGAACACCGGGGAGCTGTTTTTT	CASSQGQGANTGELFF
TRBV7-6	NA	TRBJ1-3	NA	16	TGTGCCAGCAGCCTACAGTCCTCAGGCTCTGGAAACACCATATATTTT	CASSLQSSGSGNTIYF
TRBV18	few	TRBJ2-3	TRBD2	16	TGTGCCAGCTCACCGTTAGCGGGAGGTAGCACAGATACGCAGTATTTT	CASSPLAGGSTDTQYF
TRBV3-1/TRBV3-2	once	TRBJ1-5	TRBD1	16	TGTGCCAGCAGCCAAAACCCGGGACAGGGGTATCAGCCCCAGCATTTT	CASSQNPGQGYQPQHF
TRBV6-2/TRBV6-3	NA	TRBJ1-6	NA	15	TGTGCCAGCAGCCTCTCGACAGGCGGACATTCACCCCTCCACTTT	CASSLSTGGHSPLHF
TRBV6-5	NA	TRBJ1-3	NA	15	TGTGCCAGCAGGGCACAGGGTCTACCTGGAAACACCATATATTTT	CASRAQGLPGNTIYF
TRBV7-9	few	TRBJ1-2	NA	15	TGTGCCAGCAGCTCTGGGGTCCGTGCGGCGGGTGGCTACACCTTC	CASSSGVRAAGGYTF
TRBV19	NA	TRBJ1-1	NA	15	TGTGCCAGTAGTAAACGGGGGGGGATGAACACTGAAGCTTTCTTT	CASSKRGGMNTEAFF
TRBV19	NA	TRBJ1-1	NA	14	TGTGCCAGTAGTATAAGTTCCCGGTCGGCTGAAGCTTTCTTT	CASSISSRSAEAFF
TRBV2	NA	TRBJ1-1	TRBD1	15	TGTGCCAGCAGGAAAAGCCTTGGACAGGGCAATGAGGCTTTCTTT	CASRKSLGQGNEAFF
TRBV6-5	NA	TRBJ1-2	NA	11	TGTGCCAGCAGACTCGGGTTTGGCTACACCTTC	CASRLGFGYTF
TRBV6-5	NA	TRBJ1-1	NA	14	TGTGCCAGCCTGAGGACAATCCGAGAAACTGAAGCTTTCTTT	CASLRTIRETEAFF
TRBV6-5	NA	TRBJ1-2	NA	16	TGTGCCAGCAGTTACCGCGGGGGGGTTGACAGCTATGGCTACACCTTC	CASSYRGGVDSYGYTF
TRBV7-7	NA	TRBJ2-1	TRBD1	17	TGTGCTAGCAGCCCAACATTAAATAGCAGGGGGCTCGGGGAGCAGTTCTTC	CASSPTLNSRGLGEQFF
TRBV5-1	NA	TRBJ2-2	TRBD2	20	TGCGCCAGCAGAGGCGCCGGGACTAGCGGGAGTACCCATCGCACCGGGGAGCTGTTTTTT	CASRGAGTSGSTHRTGELFF
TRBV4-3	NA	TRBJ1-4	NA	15	TGCGCCAGCAGCCAAGAAACGGGAACTAATGAAAAACTGTTTTTT	CASSQETGTNEKLFF
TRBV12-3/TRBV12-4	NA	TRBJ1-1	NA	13	TGTGCCAGCAGTTTAGGTTCCGGGACTGAAGCTTTCTTT	CASSLGSGTEAFF
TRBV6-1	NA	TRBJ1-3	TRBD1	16	TGTGCCAGCAGTGAAGTGGGACAGGGTTTGAGAAACACCATATATTTT	CASSEVGQGLRNTIYF
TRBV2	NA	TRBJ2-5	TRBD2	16	TGTGCCAGCAGAATTGGGACTAGCGGGATGCAAGAGACCCAGTACTTC	CASRIGTSGMQETQYF
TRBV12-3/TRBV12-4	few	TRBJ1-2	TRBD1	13	TGTGCCAGCAGTTATACAGGGGACTATGGCTACACCTTC	CASSYTGDYGYTF
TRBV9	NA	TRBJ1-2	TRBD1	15	TGTGCCAGCAGCGTAGATGGGACAGGAGACTATGGCTACACCTTC	CASSVDGTGDYGYTF
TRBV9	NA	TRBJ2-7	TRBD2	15	TGTGCCAGCAGCCCACGGGGGGTTTTCCGCAGCGAGCAGTACTTC	CASSPRGVFRSEQYF
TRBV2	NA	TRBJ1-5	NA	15	TGTGCCAGCAGTCCTGGGCCGGGGGGGCATCAGCCCCAGCATTTT	CASSPGPGGHQPQHF